The entry below describes one T cell receptor beta chain. The assay was immunoSEQ multiplex PCR, and TCRdb's table has in-frame clones only and misses some. There are about 17,000 clones in the sample; roughly three fifths occur only once, and roughly 25% lies in the top ten. The data derive from a study of cytotoxic CD8 clonotypes in ibrutinib-treated CLL. CDR3 size: 14 residues. Per the germline V gene, CDR1 is SGHRS and CDR2 is YFSETQ. V gave up 4 bases and J gave up 5 bases; unmatched junction bases: 4. The starting material was PBMCs, obtained after 12 months of ibrutinib treatment. This clonotype was sampled from a human donor with chronic lymphocytic leukemia. The chain carries TRBV5-1 and TRBJ2-1; 9 nucleotides agree with TRBD1. The CDR3 region has the DNA TGCGCCAGCAGCGTACGACAGGGGGACAATGAGCAGTTCTTC. This sequence encodes CASSVRQGDNEQFF.